The TCR beta chain under discussion was sequenced for a study of T cell repertoires in cytomegalovirus infection (dated 2019 in TCRdb). General notes on the study: Because public TCR beta signatures pointed to carriage of CMV infection together with the matching HLA type, the HLA type of each donor mattered for the analysis.

Overall study results and their limits: In the ex vivo response, HLA-C-restricted CMV-specific TCR beta clonotypes were dominant, and in two of eight donors the single most frequent clonotype came from this HLA-C-restricted group. In both this cohort and an independent roughly 350-donor cohort, the cumulative frequency of public TCR beta family members distinguished carriers of CMV infection plus the relevant HLA type.

The instrument was an Illumina HiSeq 1500. The public reads were quality trimmed at Q25 with fastp and then assembled into clones with MiXCR by TCRdb, keeping productive beta chains. Every distinct CDR3 protein forms one entry, paired with its most common genes and DNA. Recorded for this sample are roughly 150,000 distinct CDR3 sequences; 20% to 30% of them occurred a single time. The ten biggest clones cover about 10% of the sample. V is pruned by 5 bases and J by 8 bases, leaving 11 bases of the junction without a gene match. From its cysteine to its phenylalanine, the CDR3 spans 14 amino acids. Solely the CDR3 DNA is kept, with 42 bases framed from the first base. Based on the germline V gene (reference sequence), the CDR1 and CDR2 sequences are SEHNR and FQNEAQ. Comment on this clonotype: Its antigen has not been determined. It has no much larger one-base neighbor in the sample; base qualities were not kept.

The clonotype was recovered from a human donor in good health (CMV status not recorded). Some clones in this sample may be carry-over from other donors' samples. In this chain, TRBV7-9 is recombined with TRBJ1-1; 7 bases in the junction line up with TRBD1. The sample was PBMCs. The CDR3 here reads CASSPEPTGSEAFF. The nucleotide sequence is TGTGCCAGCAGCCCCGAACCGACAGGGTCGGAAGCTTTCTTT.